Sequencing of this TCR beta chain was carried out in a study of cytomegalovirus exposure and HLA in healthy donors. Overall study context: Counted in an early data release were about 86 million unique TCRs from HLA-typed donors.

The germline CDR1 and CDR2 sequences are MNHNY and SVGAGI (reference sequence). The CDR3 totals 15 residues. V was pared by 4 bases and J by 0 bases, with 13 bases between. A multiplex PCR was run with 60 Vbeta primers and 13 Jbeta primers. The data were produced by immunoSEQ multiplex PCR, yet TCRdb's version contains in-frame clones alone and is incomplete. The data show about 160,000 clones, 77% seen once. The clonotype originates from a woman aged 35 to 49 in good health and CMV-seropositive. The sequenced sample consisted of PBMCs. The genes are TRBV6-6 and TRBJ2-7; TRBD2 is a possible D gene (6 bases). CDR3 nucleotides: TGTGCCAGCAGTTCGCACCGGGACTCCTCCTACGAGCAGTACTTC. Amino acids: CASSSHRDSSYEQYF.